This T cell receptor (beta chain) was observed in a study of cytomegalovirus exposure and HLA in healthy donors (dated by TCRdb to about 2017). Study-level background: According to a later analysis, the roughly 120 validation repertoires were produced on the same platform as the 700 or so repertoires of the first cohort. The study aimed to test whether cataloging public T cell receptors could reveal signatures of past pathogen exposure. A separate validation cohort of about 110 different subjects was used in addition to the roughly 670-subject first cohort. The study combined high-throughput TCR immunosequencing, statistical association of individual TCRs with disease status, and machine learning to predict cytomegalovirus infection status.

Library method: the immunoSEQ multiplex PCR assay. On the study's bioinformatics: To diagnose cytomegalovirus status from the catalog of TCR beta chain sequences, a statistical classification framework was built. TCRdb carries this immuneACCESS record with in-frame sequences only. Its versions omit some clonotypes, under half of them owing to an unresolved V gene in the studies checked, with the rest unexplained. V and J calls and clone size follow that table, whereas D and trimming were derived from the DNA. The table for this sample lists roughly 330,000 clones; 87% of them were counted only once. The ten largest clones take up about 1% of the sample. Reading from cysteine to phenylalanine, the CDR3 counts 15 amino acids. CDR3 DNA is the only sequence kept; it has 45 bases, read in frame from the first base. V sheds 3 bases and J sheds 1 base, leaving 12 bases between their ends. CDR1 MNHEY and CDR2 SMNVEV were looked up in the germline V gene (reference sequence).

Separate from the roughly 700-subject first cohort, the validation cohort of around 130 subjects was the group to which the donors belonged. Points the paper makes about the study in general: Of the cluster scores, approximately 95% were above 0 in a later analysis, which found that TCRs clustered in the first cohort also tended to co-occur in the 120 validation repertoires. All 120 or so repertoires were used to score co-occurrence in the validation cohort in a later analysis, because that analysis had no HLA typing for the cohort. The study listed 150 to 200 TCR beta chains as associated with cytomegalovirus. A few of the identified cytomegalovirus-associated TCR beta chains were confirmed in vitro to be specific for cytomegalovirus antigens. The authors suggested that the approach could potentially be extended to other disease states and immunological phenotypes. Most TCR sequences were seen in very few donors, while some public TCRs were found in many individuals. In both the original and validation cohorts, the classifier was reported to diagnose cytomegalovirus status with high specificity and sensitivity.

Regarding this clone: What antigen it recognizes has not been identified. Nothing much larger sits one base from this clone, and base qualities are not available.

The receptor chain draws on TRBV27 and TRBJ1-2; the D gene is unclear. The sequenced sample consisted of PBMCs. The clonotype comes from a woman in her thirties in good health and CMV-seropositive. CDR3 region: CASSLFAGVNYGYTF. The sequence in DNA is TGTGCCAGCAGTTTGTTTGCTGGGGTTAACTATGGCTACACCTTC.